The 27 T cell receptor beta chains presented below share a single source sample, sequenced in a study of blood T cell repertoires in COVID-19 (dated by TCRdb to 2020 to 2022). The library was built by means of the immunoSEQ multiplex PCR assay. In TCRdb, the immuneACCESS table is reduced to in-frame sequences with V and J assigned. These tables do not hold every clone; where another copy was compared, an unresolved V gene accounts for under half, and the others remain unexplained. The sample table holds 330,000 or so clones, of which approximately 88% were seen once. The ten largest clones take up about 5% of the sample. The source material was PBMCs or T cells enriched from blood (not recorded which). These receptors were collected from a man aged 25-40 years who had recovered from COVID-19.

The chain's CDR3 is CAWMGWEDTYEQYF. CDR3 in DNA: TGTGCCTGGATGGGATGGGAGGACACCTACGAGCAGTACTTC. V usage is TRBV30 and J usage is TRBJ2-7; D may be TRBD2 (6 bases). The CDR3 is 14 residues long. The V gene's germline CDR1 is GTSNPN and CDR2 SVGIG (reference sequence). V lost 4 bases to trimming and J lost 2 bases, with 15 bases between them.

In its sample, this clone was seen a few times. CDR3 nucleotide sequence: TGCGCCAGCAGCCCGCCCGGACAAATTAACTATGGCTACACCTTC. Protein: CASSPPGQINYGYTF. V gene TRBV4-1 combines with J gene TRBJ1-2; a possible D gene is TRBD1 (5 bases). CDR3 length: 15 amino acids. Germline V gives CDR1 MGHRA, CDR2 YSYEKL. V gave up 4 bases and J gave up 1 base, with 13 bases separating them.

In DNA form, the CDR3 reads TGCGCCAGCAGCCAAATCCTACCGGACAGGGGGCTTGGTCAGCCCCAGCATTTT. Protein: CASSQILPDRGLGQPQHF. V and J are TRBV4-1 and TRBJ1-5; TRBD1 agrees at 11 bases. The CDR3 totals 18 residues. V was clipped by 2 bases and J by 6 bases; unmatched bases: 12. Germline V gene sequence: CDR1 MGHRA, CDR2 YSYEKL.

The J gene is TRBJ2-5, the V gene TRBV9; D not resolved. CDR1 is SGDLS, CDR2 YYNGEE, per germline. Trimming left V 0 bases short and J 2 bases short, with 11 bases between. The CDR3 covers 15 residues. CDR3 nucleotides: TGTGCCAGCAGCGTAGCTAGTGGTCTTCAAGAGACCCAGTACTTC. This sequence encodes CASSVASGLQETQYF.

Only a few counts were recorded for this clone. V is TRBV27 and J is TRBJ1-1; 12 nucleotides match TRBD1. The J segment lost 2 bases and the V segment lost 3 bases, leaving 10 bases of the junction unmatched. The CDR3 has 18 residues. Looked up from germline, CDR1 is MNHEY and CDR2 is SMNVEV (reference sequence). In DNA form, the CDR3 reads TGTGCCAGCAGTTTCCGGATACCGGGACAGGGGGCAAACACTGAAGCTTTCTTT. Translated, it gives CASSFRIPGQGANTEAFF.

V and J are TRBV15 and TRBJ2-5, with unresolved D. This CDR3 comprises 16 residues. Per the germline V gene, CDR1 is LNHNV and CDR2 is YYDKDF (reference sequence). V shed 5 bases and J shed 0 bases, with 16 bases lying between them. CDR3 region: CATSPELGLYQETQYF. The CDR3 DNA follows: TGTGCCACCAGCCCGGAGCTTGGGTTGTACCAAGAGACCCAGTACTTC.

This chain joins TRBV6-5 and TRBJ1-2; D remains unclear. With 0 bases removed from V and 6 bases from J, the gap between germline ends came to 8 bases. The CDR3 length is 13 residues. Germline V lookup: CDR1 MNHEY, CDR2 SVGAGI. The CDR3 spells CASSYSGEDGYTF. CDR3 nucleotides: TGTGCCAGCAGTTACTCCGGGGAGGATGGCTACACCTTC.

The chain carries TRBV27 and TRBJ2-5; 8 nucleotides match TRBD1. Trimming took 4 bases from V and 5 from J; bases not matched to a gene: 6. The length of the CDR3 is 14 residues. Germline CDR1 and CDR2: MNHEY and SMNVEV (reference sequence). CDR3: CASSYRTGRETQYF. The CDR3 nucleotides are TGTGCCAGCAGTTACCGGACAGGGCGGGAGACCCAGTACTTC.

The chain uses TRBV6-5 and TRBJ1-5; tentatively, D is TRBD1 (6 bases). Trimming took off 8 bases at V and 4 bases at J, with 9 bases between the two ends. The CDR3 consists of 12 residues. The V gene's germline CDR1 is MNHEY and CDR2 SVGAGI. CDR3 DNA sequence: TGTGCCAGCCAAACAGGGAATCAGCCCCAGCATTTT. As protein: CASQTGNQPQHF.

The chain links TRBV9 to TRBJ2-3; D possibly corresponds to TRBD2 (7 bases). The CDR3 totals 16 residues. Germline V gene sequence: CDR1 SGDLS, CDR2 YYNGEE. Trimming removed 1 base at V and 6 bases at J, with 18 bases between. Written as DNA, the CDR3 is TGTGCCAGCAGCGTAAGGAGGGGGGGCCCCCCCGATACGCAGTATTTT. This translates into CASSVRRGGPPDTQYF. Looking up the rest from reference TRBV9 and TRBJ2-3 gives the full variable domain: DSGVTQTPKHLITATGQRVTLRCSPRSGDLSVYWYQQSLDQGLQFLIQYYNGEERAKGNILERFSAQQFPDLHSELNLSSLELGDSALYFCASSVRRGGPPDTQYFGPGTRLTVL.

This clone appeared a single time. The same CDR3 can be traced to other DNA sequences in this sample. The chain recombines TRBV28 with TRBJ2-5, with 8 positions matching TRBD2. V was clipped by 5 bases and J by 1 base; unmatched bases: 3. Germline CDR1 and CDR2: MDHEN and SYDVKM. This CDR3 spans 14 amino acids. As DNA, the CDR3 is TGTGCCAGCAGTCGACGGGGGGGCCAAGAGACCCAGTACTTC. As protein: CASSRRGGQETQYF.

The genes are TRBV5-1 and TRBJ2-1; possible D gene TRBD1, 5 bases. The CDR3 has 15 amino acids. V lost 0 bases, J lost 3 bases, and 10 bases lay in between. The germline gives CDR1 SGHRS, CDR2 YFSETQ. CDR3 residues: CASSLEGSLYNEQFF. The CDR3 coding sequence is TGCGCCAGCAGCTTGGAGGGGTCCCTCTACAATGAGCAGTTCTTC.

The chain joins TRBV5-4 to TRBJ2-5; possibly TRBD2 for D (7 bases). The V and J ends lost 2 bases and 7 bases respectively, with 15 bases between them. Germline values: CDR1 SGHNT, CDR2 YYREEE (reference sequence). The CDR3 spans 14 residues. The DNA for the CDR3 is TGTGCCAGCAGCTTCTACAGGGAGGGTGGGACCCAGTACTTC. This codes for CASSFYREGGTQYF.

The CDR3: CASSFGTEKTYGYTF. The CDR3 nucleotides read TGTGCCAGCAGCTTCGGGACAGAGAAAACCTATGGCTACACCTTC. This chain joins TRBV7-9 and TRBJ1-2, with 7 bases identical to TRBD1. V lost 3 bases to trimming and J lost 4 bases; unmatched junction nucleotides: 8. This CDR3 spans 15 amino acids. CDR1 and CDR2 from the germline V gene are SEHNR and FQNEAQ (reference sequence).

V usage is TRBV6-1 and J usage is TRBJ2-1, with a weak D call TRBD2 (6 bases). The CDR3 runs 16 residues. V was trimmed by 1 base and J by 0 bases, leaving 10 bases between them. From germline, CDR1 is MNHNS and CDR2 SASEGT. The CDR3 loop reads CASSEEGGFSYNEQFF. The DNA of the CDR3 is TGTGCCAGCAGTGAAGAAGGAGGGTTCTCCTACAATGAGCAGTTCTTC.

The chain is built from TRBV6-5 and TRBJ2-7; maybe TRBD2 (5 bases). CDR1 is MNHEY and CDR2 is SVGAGI in the germline V gene. Deletions cut 7 bases from V and 1 base from J, with 17 bases between. CDR3 length equals 15 residues. CDR3 loop: CASKSEDLLSYEQYF. The DNA for the CDR3 is TGTGCCAGCAAGTCGGAGGATTTATTATCCTACGAGCAGTACTTC.

The chain carries TRBV28 and TRBJ2-7; D might be TRBD1 (5 bases). V lost 6 bases, J lost 1 base, and 10 bases lay in between. The CDR3 spans 13 residues. CDR1 is MDHEN, CDR2 SYDVKM, per germline. Written as DNA, the CDR3 is TGTGCCAGCAGCAACGGACAATCCTACGAGCAGTACTTC. It encodes CASSNGQSYEQYF.

In the case of this clone: Within the sample, other DNA sequences also encode this same CDR3. The rearrangement links TRBV5-1 to TRBJ2-5; 9 nucleotides match TRBD1. The CDR3 spans 14 residues. Germline-derived CDR1 and CDR2 are SGHRS and YFSETQ. V shed 7 bases, J shed 5 bases, and the junction held 9 bases outside the gene matches. CDR3 DNA: TGCGCCAGCTCCCTACAGGGGGCCAGGGAGACCCAGTACTTC. Translating gives CASSLQGARETQYF.

The chain uses TRBV29-1 and TRBJ1-5, with D maybe TRBD1 (5 bases). The ends were cut back, 6 bases at V and 0 bases at J, with 9 bases in the middle. The CDR3 contains 13 residues. Germline CDR1 and CDR2: SQVTM and ANQGSEA. The CDR3 sequence is CSVATGSNQPQHF. CDR3 nucleotides: TGCAGCGTGGCCACAGGTAGCAATCAGCCCCAGCATTTT. The full variable domain, rest sourced from reference TRBV29-1 and TRBJ1-5, is SAVISQKPSRDICQRGTSLTIQCQVDSQVTMMFWYRQQPGQSLTLIATANQGSEATYESGFVIDKFPISRPNLTFSTLTVSNMSPEDSSIYLCSVATGSNQPQHFGDGTRLSIL.

The CDR3 sequence is CASSFQDYGYTF. CDR3 DNA: TGTGCCAGCAGTTTTCAGGACTATGGCTACACCTTC. The rearrangement uses TRBV12-3 or TRBV12-4 and TRBJ1-2; D gene unclear. V dropped 3 bases and J dropped 3 bases, with 5 bases sitting between them. This CDR3 comprises 12 residues.

This clone was counted once. This rearrangement joins TRBV24-1 to TRBJ2-5; 9 bases are a match to TRBD2. CDR1 and CDR2 from the germline V gene are KGHDR and SFDVKD. The CDR3 totals 14 residues. V was pared by 8 bases and J by 4 bases, with 7 bases of the junction left unmatched. The CDR3 DNA sequence: TGTGCCACCATGGCAGCGGGGGGCACAGAGACCCAGTACTTC. This codes for CATMAAGGTETQYF.

The V gene is TRBV7-9, the J gene TRBJ1-4; TRBD1 aligns across 10 bases. The V gene end was trimmed by 3 bases and the J gene end by 6 bases; junction bases not matched to a gene: 7. The germline gives CDR1 SEHNR, CDR2 FQNEAQ (reference sequence). This CDR3 spans 16 amino acids. The CDR3 region is CASSFPPGTGDEKLFF. Written as DNA, the CDR3 is TGTGCCAGCAGCTTTCCCCCCGGGACAGGGGATGAAAAACTGTTTTTT. Filled out from reference TRBV7-9 and TRBJ1-4, the complete variable domain reads DTGVSQNPRHKITKRGQNVTFRCDPISEHNRLYWYRQTLGQGPEFLTYFQNEAQLEKSRLLSDRFSAERPKGSFSTLEIQRTEQGDSAMYLCASSFPPGTGDEKLFFGSGTQLSVL.

This clone came up once. The V and J genes are TRBV11-2 and TRBJ2-7; 7 bases agree with TRBD2. V dropped 1 base and J dropped 0; count of bases not matched to a gene: 0. The CDR3 is made up of 14 amino acids. CDR1 is SGHAT, CDR2 FQNNGV, per germline. The CDR3 reads CASSLGTSSYEQYF. CDR3 DNA sequence: TGTGCCAGCAGCTTAGGGACTAGCTCCTACGAGCAGTACTTC.

The J gene is TRBJ1-2, the V gene TRBV7-8; 7 bases are shared with TRBD1. V lost 5 bases and J lost 5; bases outside the gene matches: 11. Germline V gene data show CDR1 as SGHVS and CDR2 as FQNEAQ. This CDR3 has 15 amino acids. This CDR3 reads CASSKFGTANYGYTF. In nucleotides, the CDR3 is TGTGCCAGCAGCAAATTCGGGACAGCCAATTATGGCTACACCTTC.

In nucleotides, the CDR3 is TGCACCAGCAGCCAAGAACCAACGGACCCCCATGTGAGCGGAAGCACAGATACGCAGTATTTT. Amino acid sequence: CTSSQEPTDPHVSGSTDTQYF. V usage is TRBV1 and J usage is TRBJ2-3; the table's TRBD2 call for D was not verified on the DNA. TRBV1 is described as a pseudogene. This CDR3 region has 21 residues.

DNA of the CDR3: TGTGCCAGCAGTTTCATGGAGACCCAGTACTTC. Translation gives CASSFMETQYF. This chain uses TRBV28 with TRBJ2-5, with D uncertain. Germline V CDR1 and CDR2: MDHEN, SYDVKM. CDR3 length: 11 residues. The V end lost 3 bases, the J end lost 5 bases, and 4 bases lay between the germline ends.

The chain links TRBV5-1 to TRBJ1-1; TRBD1 might be the D (5 bases). Germline V gene sequence: CDR1 SGHRS, CDR2 YFSETQ. Trimming removed 6 bases at V and 1 base at J, with 16 bases between. This CDR3 is 15 amino acids long. CDR3 protein: CASTMAGGGNTEAFF. The CDR3 region has the DNA TGCGCCAGCACCATGGCCGGGGGAGGGAACACTGAAGCTTTCTTT.